A selection of T cell receptor beta chains follows, all from one sample in a study of T-cell reconstitution after alpha-beta-depleted transplantation in children. TCRdb recomputed calls from the PCR reads with MiXCR, one row per CDR3 protein. The sample contains about 180,000 distinct CDR3 sequences, 11% of which appear only once. Sequenced material: PBMCs, taken before TCRalphabeta/CD19-depleted stem cell transplant. Receptors originate from a boy younger than 10 with acute myeloid leukemia, due to receive a stem cell transplant. Both conserved end residues are part of each CDR3. D genes are given only for firm matches. The size field is filled for only some rows; it gives once, few, many or a size class.

TRBV6-1	.	TRBJ1-2	few	TGTGCCAGCAGCCCTGGGACCATAGGAAATGGCTACACCTTC	CASSPGTIGNGYTF
TRBV6-1	.	TRBJ1-6	many	TGTGCCAGCAGTGACAGTCGATTTTCACCCCTCCACTTT	CASSDSRFSPLHF
TRBV20-1	.	TRBJ2-7	.	TGCAGTTTGGTCCCCCAGGGACCGCGGTACGAGCAGTACTTC	CSLVPQGPRYEQYF
TRBV20-1	.	TRBJ2-7	many	TGCAGTGCTAGAGAATCCCCAGAGATTTCCTACGAGCAGTACTTC	CSARESPEISYEQYF
TRBV6-4	TRBD2	TRBJ2-3	many	TGTGCCAGCAGTGAGCGGGGGGACACAGATACGCAGTATTTT	CASSERGDTDTQYF
TRBV6-5	TRBD2	TRBJ2-6	many	TGTGCCAGCAGTTGGGAGGGGCGAGGGGCCAACGTCCTGACTTTC	CASSWEGRGANVLTF
TRBV10-3	.	TRBJ1-3	.	TGTGCCATCAGAGACGAAGGTGACACCATATATTTT	CAIRDEGDTIYF
TRBV6-5	TRBD1	TRBJ2-3	many	TGTGCCAGCAGGATCCCGGGACAGGGACGCACAGATACGCAGTATTTT	CASRIPGQGRTDTQYF
TRBV21-1	.	TRBJ1-5	many	TGTGCCAGCAGCAGCAAACAGGGGCAGCCCCAGCATTTT	CASSSKQGQPQHF
TRBV12-3/TRBV12-4	.	TRBJ1-4	many	TGTGCCAGCAGAGGGGTTGATGAAAAACTGTTTTTT	CASRGVDEKLFF
TRBV5-4	TRBD1	TRBJ2-2	few	TGTGCCAGCAGCTCGATGACAGGGGGAAACACCGGGGAGCTGTTTTTT	CASSSMTGGNTGELFF
TRBV5-1	.	TRBJ2-5	many	TGCGCCAGCAGCAATCGGGGGAGTCGGTATGAGACCCAGTACTTC	CASSNRGSRYETQYF
TRBV20-1	TRBD1	TRBJ1-2	many	TGCAGTGCTAGATCACAGGGGGCGAGCTATGGCTATACCTTC	CSARSQGASYGYTF